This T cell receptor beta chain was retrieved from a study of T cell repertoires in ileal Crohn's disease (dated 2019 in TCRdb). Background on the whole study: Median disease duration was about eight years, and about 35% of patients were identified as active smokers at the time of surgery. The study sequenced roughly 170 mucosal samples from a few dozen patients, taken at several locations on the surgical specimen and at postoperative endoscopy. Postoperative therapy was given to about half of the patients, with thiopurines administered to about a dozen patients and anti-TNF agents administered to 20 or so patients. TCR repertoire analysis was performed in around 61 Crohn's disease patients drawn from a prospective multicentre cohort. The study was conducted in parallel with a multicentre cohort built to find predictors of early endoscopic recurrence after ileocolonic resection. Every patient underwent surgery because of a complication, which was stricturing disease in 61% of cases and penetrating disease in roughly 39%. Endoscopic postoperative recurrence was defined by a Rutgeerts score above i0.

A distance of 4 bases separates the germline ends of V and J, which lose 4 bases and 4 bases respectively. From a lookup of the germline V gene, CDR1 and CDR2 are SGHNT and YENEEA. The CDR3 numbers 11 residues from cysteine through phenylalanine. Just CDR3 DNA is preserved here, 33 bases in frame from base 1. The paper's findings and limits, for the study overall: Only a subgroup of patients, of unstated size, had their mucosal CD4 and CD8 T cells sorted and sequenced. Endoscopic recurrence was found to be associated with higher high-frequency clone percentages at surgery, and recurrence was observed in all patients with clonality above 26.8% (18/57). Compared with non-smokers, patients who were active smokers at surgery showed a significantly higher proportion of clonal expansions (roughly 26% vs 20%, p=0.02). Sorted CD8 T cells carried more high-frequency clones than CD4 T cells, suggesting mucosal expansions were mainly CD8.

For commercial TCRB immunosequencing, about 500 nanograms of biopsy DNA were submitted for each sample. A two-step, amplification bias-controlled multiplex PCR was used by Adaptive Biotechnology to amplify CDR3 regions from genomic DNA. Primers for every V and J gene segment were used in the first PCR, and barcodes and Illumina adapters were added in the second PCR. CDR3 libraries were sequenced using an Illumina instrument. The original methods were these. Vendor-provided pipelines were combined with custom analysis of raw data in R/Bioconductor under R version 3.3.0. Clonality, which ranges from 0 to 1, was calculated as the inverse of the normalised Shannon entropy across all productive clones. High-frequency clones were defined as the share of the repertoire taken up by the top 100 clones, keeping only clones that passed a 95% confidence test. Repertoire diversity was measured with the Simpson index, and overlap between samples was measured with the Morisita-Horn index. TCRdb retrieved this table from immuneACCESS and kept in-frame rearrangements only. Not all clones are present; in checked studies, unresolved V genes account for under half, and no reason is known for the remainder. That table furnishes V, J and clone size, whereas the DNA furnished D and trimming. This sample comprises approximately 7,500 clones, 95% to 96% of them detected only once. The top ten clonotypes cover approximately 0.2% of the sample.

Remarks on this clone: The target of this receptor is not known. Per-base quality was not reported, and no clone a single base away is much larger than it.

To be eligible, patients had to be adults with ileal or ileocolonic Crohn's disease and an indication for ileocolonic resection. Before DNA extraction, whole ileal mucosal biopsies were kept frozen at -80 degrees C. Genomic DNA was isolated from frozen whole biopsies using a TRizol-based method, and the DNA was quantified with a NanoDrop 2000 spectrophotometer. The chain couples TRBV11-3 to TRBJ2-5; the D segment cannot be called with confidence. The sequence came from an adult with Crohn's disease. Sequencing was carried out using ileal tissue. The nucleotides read TGTGCCAGCAGCTCCGGAGAGACCCAGTACTTC. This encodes CASSSGETQYF.